Included here is one T cell receptor (beta chain) sequence, with context. The data were taken from a study of cytomegalovirus exposure and HLA in healthy donors. PCR primers comprised 60 Vbeta and 13 Jbeta primers. Here immunoSEQ multiplex PCR was the method, and the copy in TCRdb shows in-frame clones only, minus some. The sample consists of over 150,000 clones, around 75% of them appearing once. Sequenced material: PBMCs. The origin of this receptor is a man younger than 35 in good health and CMV-seronegative.

CDR3 sequence (DNA): TGTGCCAGCAGTTTCGGGCCACTAGCGGGAGCCTACAATGAGCAGTTCTTC. Amino acid sequence: CASSFGPLAGAYNEQFF. The chain uses TRBV27 and TRBJ2-1; 11 bases match TRBD2. The V gene end was trimmed by 3 bases and the J gene end by 2 bases; junction bases not matched to a gene: 6. The V gene's germline CDR1 is MNHEY and CDR2 SMNVEV (reference sequence). There are 17 residues in the CDR3.